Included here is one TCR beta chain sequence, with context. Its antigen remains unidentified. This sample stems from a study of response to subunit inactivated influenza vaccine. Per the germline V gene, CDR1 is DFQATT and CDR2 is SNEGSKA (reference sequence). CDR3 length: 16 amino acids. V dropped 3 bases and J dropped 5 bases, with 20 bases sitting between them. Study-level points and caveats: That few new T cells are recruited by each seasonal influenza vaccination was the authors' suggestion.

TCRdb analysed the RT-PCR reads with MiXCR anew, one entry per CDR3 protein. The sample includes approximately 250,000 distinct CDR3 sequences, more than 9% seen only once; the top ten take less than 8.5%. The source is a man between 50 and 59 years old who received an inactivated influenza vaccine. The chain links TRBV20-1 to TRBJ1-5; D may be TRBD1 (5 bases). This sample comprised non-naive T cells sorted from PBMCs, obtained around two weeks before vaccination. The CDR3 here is CSASVLSGTADQPQHF. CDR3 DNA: TGCAGTGCTAGTGTACTGAGCGGGACGGCAGATCAGCCCCAGCATTTT.